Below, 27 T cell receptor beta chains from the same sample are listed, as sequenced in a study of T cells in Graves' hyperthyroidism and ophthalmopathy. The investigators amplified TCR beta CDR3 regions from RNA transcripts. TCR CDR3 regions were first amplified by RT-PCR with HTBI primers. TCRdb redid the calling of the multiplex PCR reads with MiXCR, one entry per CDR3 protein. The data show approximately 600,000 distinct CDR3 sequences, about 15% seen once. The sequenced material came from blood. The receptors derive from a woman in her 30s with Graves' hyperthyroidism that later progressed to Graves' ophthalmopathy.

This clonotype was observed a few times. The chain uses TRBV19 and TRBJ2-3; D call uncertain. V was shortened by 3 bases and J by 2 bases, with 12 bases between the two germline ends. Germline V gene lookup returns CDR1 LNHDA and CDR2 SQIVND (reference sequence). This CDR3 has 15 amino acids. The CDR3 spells CASSIFSAATDTQYF. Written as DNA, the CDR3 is TGTGCCAGTAGTATTTTTAGTGCCGCCACAGATACGCAGTATTTT.

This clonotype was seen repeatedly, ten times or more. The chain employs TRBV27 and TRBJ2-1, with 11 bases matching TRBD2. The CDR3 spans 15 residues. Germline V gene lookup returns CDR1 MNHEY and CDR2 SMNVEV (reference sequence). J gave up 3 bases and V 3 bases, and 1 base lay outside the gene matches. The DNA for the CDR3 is TGTGCCAGCAGTTTCGGGACTAGCGGCTACAATGAGCAGTTCTTC. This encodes CASSFGTSGYNEQFF.

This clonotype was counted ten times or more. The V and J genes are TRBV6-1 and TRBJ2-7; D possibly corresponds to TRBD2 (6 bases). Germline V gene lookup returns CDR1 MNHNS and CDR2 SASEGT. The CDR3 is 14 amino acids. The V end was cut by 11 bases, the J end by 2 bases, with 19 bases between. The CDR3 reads CAARQRGLTYEQYF. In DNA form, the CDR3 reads TGTGCCGCCCGACAACGGGGACTTACCTACGAGCAGTACTTC.

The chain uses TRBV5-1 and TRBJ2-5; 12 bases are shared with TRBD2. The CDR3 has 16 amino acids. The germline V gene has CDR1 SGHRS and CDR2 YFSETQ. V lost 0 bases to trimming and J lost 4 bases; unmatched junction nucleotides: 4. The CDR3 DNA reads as TGCGCCAGCAGCTTGGGGACTAGCGGGACGTCAGAGACCCAGTACTTC. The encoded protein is CASSLGTSGTSETQYF.

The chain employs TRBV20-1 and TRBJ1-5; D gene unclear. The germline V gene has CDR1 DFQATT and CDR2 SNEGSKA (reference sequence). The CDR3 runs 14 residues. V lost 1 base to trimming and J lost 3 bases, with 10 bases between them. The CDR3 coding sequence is TGCAGTGCTAGAGTTGAGGGATCCAATCAGCCCCAGCATTTT. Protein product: CSARVEGSNQPQHF.

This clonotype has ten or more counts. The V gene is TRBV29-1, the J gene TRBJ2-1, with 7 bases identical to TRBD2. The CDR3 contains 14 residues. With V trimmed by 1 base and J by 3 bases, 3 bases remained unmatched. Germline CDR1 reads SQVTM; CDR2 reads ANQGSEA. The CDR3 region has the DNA TGCAGCGTTGAAGGCCTAGCGGTCTACAATGAGCAGTTCTTC. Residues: CSVEGLAVYNEQFF.

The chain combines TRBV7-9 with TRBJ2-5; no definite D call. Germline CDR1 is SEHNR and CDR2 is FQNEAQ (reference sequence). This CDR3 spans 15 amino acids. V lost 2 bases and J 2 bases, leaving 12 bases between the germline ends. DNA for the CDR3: TGTGCCAGCAGCTTAAGGGCTACCCTACAAGAGACCCAGTACTTC. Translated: CASSLRATLQETQYF.

The CDR3 DNA reads as TGTGCCAGTAGTATCACTAGCGGGAGCTGGTACACCGGGGAGCTGTTTTTT. This encodes CASSITSGSWYTGELFF. This chain joins TRBV19 and TRBJ2-2; 11 bases line up with TRBD2. Germline V gives CDR1 LNHDA, CDR2 SQIVND (reference sequence). J was trimmed by 3 bases and V by 3 bases; bases with no gene match: 6. The CDR3 covers 17 residues.

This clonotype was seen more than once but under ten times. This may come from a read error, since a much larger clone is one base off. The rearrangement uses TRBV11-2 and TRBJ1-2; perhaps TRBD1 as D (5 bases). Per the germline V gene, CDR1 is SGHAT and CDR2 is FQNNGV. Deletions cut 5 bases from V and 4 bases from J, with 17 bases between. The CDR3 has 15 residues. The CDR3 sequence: CASSPDGAVSYGYTF. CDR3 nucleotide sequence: TGTGCCAGCAGCCCGGACGGGGCAGTCAGCTATGGCTACACCTTC.

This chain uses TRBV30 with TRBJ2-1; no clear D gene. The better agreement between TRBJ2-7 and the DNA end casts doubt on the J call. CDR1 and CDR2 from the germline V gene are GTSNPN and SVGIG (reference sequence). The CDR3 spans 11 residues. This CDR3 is CAWTVYNEQYF. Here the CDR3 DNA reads TGTGCCTGGACAGTTTACAATGAGCAGTACTTC.

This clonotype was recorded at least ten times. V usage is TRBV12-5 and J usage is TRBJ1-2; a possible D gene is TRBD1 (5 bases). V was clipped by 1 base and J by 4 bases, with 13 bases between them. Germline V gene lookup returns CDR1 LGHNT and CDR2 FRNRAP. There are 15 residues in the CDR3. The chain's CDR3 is CASGLGDRLSYGYTF. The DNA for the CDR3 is TGTGCTAGTGGTTTGGGGGACCGACTAAGCTATGGCTACACCTTC.

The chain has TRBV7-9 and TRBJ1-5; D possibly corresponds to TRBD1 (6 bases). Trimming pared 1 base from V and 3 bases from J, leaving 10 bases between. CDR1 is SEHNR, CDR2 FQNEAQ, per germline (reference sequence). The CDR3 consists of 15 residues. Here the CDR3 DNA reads TGTGCCAGCAGCTTAGGGGGGCAGGCCAATCAGCCCCAGCATTTT. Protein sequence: CASSLGGQANQPQHF. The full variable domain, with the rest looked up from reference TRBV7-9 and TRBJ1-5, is DTGVSQNPRHKITKRGQNVTFRCDPISEHNRLYWYRQTLGQGPEFLTYFQNEAQLEKSRLLSDRFSAERPKGSFSTLEIQRTEQGDSAMYLCASSLGGQANQPQHFGDGTRLSIL.

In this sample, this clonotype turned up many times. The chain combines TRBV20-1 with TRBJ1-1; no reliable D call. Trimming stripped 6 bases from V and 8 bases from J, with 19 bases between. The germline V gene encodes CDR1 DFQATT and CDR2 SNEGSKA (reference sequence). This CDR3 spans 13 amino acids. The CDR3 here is CSATHPRVQEAFF. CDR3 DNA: TGCAGTGCCACGCACCCGCGCGTCCAGGAAGCTTTCTTT.

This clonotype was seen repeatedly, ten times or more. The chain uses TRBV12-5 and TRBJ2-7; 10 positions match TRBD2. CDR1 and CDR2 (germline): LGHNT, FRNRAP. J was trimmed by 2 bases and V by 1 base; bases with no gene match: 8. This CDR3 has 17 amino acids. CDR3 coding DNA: TGTGCTAGTGGTTTGGCCCTAGGGACTAGCGTAGCCTACGAGCAGTACTTC. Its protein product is CASGLALGTSVAYEQYF.

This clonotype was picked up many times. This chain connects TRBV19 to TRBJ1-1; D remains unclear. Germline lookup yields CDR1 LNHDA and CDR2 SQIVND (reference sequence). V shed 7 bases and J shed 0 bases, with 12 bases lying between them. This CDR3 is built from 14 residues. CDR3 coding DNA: TGTGCCAGTACCCCCGGAAACCTGAACACTGAAGCTTTCTTT. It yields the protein CASTPGNLNTEAFF.

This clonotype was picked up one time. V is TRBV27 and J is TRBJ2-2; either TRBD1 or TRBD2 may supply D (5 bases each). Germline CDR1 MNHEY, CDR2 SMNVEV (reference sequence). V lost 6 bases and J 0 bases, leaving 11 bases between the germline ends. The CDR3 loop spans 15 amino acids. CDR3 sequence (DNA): TGTGCCAGCAGGACCGGGACCACGAACACCGGGGAGCTGTTTTTT. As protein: CASRTGTTNTGELFF.

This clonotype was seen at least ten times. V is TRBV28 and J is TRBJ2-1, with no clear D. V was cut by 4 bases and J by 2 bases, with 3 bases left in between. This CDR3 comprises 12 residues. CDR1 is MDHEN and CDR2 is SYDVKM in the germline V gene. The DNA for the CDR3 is TGTGCCAGCAGTTCTCCCTACAATGAGCAGTTCTTC. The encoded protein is CASSSPYNEQFF.

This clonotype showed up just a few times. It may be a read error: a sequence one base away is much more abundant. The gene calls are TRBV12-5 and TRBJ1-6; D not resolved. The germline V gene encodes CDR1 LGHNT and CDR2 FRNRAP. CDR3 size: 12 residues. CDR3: CASGWENSPPHF. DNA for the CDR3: TGTGCTAGTGGTTGGGAGAATTCACCCCCCCACTTT.

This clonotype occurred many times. CDR3 in amino acids: CASSGGLMNTEAFF. The CDR3 nucleotides are TGTGCCAGCAGTGGCGGACTTATGAACACTGAAGCTTTCTTT. The rearrangement links TRBV2 to TRBJ1-1; no definite D call. Trimming took off 4 bases at V and 0 bases at J, with 9 bases between the two ends. The germline V gene encodes CDR1 SNHLY and CDR2 FYNNEI. The CDR3 runs to 14 residues.

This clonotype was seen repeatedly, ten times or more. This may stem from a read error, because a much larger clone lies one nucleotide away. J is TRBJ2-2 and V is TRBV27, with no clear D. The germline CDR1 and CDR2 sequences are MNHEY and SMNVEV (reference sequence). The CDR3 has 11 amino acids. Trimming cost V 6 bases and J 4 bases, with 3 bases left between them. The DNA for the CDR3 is TGTGCCAGCAGCGCCACCGGGGAGCTGTTTTTT. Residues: CASSATGELFF.

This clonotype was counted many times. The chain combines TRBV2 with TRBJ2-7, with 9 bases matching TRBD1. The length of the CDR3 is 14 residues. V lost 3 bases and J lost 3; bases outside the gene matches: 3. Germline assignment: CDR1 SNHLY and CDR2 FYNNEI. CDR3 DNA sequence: TGTGCCAGCAGTGAGTTGACAGGGGGCTACGAGCAGTACTTC. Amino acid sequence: CASSELTGGYEQYF.

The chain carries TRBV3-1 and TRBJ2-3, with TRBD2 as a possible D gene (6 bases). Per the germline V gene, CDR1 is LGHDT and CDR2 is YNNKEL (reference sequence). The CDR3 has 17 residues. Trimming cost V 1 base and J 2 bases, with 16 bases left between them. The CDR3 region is CASSQGSSSGATDTQYF. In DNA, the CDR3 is TGTGCCAGCAGCCAAGGGAGTAGTAGCGGAGCCACAGATACGCAGTATTTT.

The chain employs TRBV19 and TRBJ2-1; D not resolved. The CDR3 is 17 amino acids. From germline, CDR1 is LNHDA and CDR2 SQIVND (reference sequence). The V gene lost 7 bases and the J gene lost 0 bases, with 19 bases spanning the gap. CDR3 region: CASNLNVRLSSYNEQFF. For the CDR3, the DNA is TGTGCCAGTAACCTTAACGTCAGGTTAAGCTCCTACAATGAGCAGTTCTTC.

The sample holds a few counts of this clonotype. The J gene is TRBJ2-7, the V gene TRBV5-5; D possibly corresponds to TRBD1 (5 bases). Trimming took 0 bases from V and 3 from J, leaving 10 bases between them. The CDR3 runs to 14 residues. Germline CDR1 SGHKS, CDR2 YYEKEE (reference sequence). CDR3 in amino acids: CASSLAVQVYEQYF. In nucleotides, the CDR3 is TGTGCCAGCAGCTTGGCCGTACAGGTCTACGAGCAGTACTTC.

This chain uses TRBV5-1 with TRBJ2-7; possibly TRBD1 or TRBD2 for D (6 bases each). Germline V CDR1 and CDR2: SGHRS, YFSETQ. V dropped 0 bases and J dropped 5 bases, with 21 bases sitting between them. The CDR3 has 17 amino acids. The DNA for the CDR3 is TGCGCCAGCAGCTTGGGGGGGGCAGGGCGTAGTTCGGACGAGCAGTACTTC. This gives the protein CASSLGGAGRSSDEQYF. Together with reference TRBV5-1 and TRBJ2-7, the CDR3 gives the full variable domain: KAGVTQTPRYLIKTRGQQVTLSCSPISGHRSVSWYQQTPGQGLQFLFEYFSETQRNKGNFPGRFSGRQFSNSRSEMNVSTLELGDSALYLCASSLGGAGRSSDEQYFGPGTRLTVT.

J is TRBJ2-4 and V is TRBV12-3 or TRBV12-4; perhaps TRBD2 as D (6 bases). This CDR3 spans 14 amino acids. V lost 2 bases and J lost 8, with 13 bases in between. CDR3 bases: TGTGCCAGCAGTTTACAGGAAAGCGGGTACATTCAGTACTTC. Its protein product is CASSLQESGYIQYF.

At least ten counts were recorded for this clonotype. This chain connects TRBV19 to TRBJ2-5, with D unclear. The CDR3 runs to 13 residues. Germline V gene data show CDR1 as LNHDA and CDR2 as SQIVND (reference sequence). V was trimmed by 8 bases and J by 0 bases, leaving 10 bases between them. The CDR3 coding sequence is TGTGCCAGTGGTGAAAAGTACCAAGAGACCCAGTACTTC. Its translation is CASGEKYQETQYF.